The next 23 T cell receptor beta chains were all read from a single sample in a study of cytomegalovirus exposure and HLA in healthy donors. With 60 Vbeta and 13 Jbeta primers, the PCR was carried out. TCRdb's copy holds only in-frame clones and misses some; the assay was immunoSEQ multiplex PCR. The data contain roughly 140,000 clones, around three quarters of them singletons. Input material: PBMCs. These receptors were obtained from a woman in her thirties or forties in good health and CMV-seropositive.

CDR3 protein: CASSRTSTELYEQYF. As DNA, the CDR3 is TGTGCCAGCAGTAGGACTAGCACGGAACTCTACGAGCAGTACTTC. The chain recombines TRBV27 with TRBJ2-7, with 8 bases matching TRBD2. From germline, CDR1 is MNHEY and CDR2 SMNVEV (reference sequence). CDR3 length: 15 residues. Germline trimming cut 5 bases from V and 3 bases from J; bases unmatched to any gene: 9.

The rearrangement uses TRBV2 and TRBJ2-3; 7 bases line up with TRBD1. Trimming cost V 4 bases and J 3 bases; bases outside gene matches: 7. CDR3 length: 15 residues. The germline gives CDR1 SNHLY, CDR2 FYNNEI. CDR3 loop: CASSGWDRGTDTQYF. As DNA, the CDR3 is TGTGCCAGCAGTGGGTGGGACAGAGGAACAGATACGCAGTATTTT.

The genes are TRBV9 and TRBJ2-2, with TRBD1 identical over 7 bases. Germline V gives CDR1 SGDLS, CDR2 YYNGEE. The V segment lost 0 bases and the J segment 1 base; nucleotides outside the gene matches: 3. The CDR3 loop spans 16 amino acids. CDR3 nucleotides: TGTGCCAGCAGCGTAGGCTCAGGGGGGAACACCGGGGAGCTGTTTTTT. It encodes CASSVGSGGNTGELFF.

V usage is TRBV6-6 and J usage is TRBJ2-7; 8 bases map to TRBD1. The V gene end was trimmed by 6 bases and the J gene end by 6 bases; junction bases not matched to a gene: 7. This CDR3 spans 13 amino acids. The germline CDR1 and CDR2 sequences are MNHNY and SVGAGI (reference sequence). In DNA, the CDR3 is TGTGCCAGCAGCACCAACGACAGGGGCGAGCAGTACTTC. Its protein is CASSTNDRGEQYF.

This CDR3 reads CASSYRRGPVGYTF. CDR3 bases: TGTGCCAGCAGTTATCGCAGGGGTCCGGTAGGCTACACCTTC. V is TRBV6-5 and J is TRBJ1-2; maybe TRBD1 (6 bases). Trimming shortened V by 3 bases and J by 8 bases, and 16 bases separated the two germline ends. Germline V lookup: CDR1 MNHEY, CDR2 SVGAGI. The CDR3 contains 14 residues.

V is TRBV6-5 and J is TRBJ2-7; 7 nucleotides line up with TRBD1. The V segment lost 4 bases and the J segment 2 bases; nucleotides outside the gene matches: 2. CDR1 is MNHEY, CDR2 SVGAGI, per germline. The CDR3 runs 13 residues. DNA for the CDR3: TGTGCCAGCAGTTTGGGACAGACCTACGAGCAGTACTTC. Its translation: CASSLGQTYEQYF.

As DNA, the CDR3 is TGTGCCAGCAGTAATCCGGGAGGCAGCTCCTACAATGAGCAGTTCTTC. It encodes CASSNPGGSSYNEQFF. The gene calls are TRBV7-3 and TRBJ2-1; 7 positions match TRBD2. V gave up 6 bases and J gave up 0 bases; unmatched junction bases: 8. Looked up from germline, CDR1 is SGHTA and CDR2 is FQGTGA. This CDR3 is 16 amino acids long. Together with reference TRBV7-3 and TRBJ2-1, the CDR3 gives the full variable domain: GAGVSQTPSNKVTEKGKYVELRCDPISGHTALYWYRQSLGQGPEFLIYFQGTGAADDSGLPNDRFFAVRPEGSVSTLKIQRTERGDSAVYLCASSNPGGSSYNEQFFGPGTRLTVL.

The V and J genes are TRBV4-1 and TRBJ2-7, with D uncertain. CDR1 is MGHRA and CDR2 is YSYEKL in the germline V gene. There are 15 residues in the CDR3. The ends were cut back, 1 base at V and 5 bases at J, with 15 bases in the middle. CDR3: CASSQVVGDNNEQYF. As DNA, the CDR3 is TGCGCCAGCAGCCAAGTAGTCGGTGACAACAACGAGCAGTACTTC.

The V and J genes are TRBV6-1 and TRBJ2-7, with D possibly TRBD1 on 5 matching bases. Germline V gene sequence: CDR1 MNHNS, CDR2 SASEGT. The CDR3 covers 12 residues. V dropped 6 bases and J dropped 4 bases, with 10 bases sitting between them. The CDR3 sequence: CASSRDSYEQYF. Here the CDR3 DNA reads TGTGCCAGCAGCCGAGACAGTTACGAGCAGTACTTC.

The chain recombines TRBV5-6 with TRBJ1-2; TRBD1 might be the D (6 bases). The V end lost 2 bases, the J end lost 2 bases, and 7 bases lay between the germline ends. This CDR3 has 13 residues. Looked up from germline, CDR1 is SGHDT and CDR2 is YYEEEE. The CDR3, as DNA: TGTGCCAGCAGCTTCGGACAGAACTATGGCTACACCTTC. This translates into CASSFGQNYGYTF.

CDR3 residues: CASTGGRSDYGYTF. The DNA for the CDR3 is TGTGCCAGCACGGGGGGCCGCAGCGACTATGGCTACACCTTC. This chain uses TRBV9 with TRBJ1-2, with a possible D match to TRBD1 (6 bases). CDR3 length: 14 amino acids. The germline CDR1 and CDR2 sequences are SGDLS and YYNGEE. V shed 6 bases and J shed 3 bases, with 15 bases lying between them.

For the CDR3, the DNA is TGTGCCAGCAGCCTGGATCTAAGTGGCTACACCTTC. Its translation is CASSLDLSGYTF. The chain combines TRBV5-6 with TRBJ1-2; D unclear. V was clipped by 4 bases and J by 7 bases, with 11 bases between them. CDR1 SGHDT and CDR2 YYEEEE come from the germline V gene. The CDR3 is 12 amino acids.

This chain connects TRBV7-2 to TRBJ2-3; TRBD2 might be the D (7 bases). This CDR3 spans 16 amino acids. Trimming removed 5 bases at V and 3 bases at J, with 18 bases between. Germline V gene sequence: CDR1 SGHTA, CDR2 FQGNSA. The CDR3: CASSHRAGDLTDTQYF. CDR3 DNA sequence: TGTGCCAGCAGCCACAGGGCGGGGGACCTGACAGATACGCAGTATTTT.

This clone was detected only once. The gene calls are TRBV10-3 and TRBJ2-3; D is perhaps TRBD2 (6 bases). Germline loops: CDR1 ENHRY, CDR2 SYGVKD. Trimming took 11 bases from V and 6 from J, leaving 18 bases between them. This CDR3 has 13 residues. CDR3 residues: CASLGKLADTQYF. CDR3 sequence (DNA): TGTGCCTCACTGGGGAAGCTAGCGGATACGCAGTATTTT.

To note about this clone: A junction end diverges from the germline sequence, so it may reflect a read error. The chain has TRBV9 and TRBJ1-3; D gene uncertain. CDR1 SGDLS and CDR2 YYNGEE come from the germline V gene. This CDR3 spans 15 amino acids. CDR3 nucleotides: TGTGCCGGCAGCGTAAATCCAACGGCTGGAAACACCATATATTTT. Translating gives CAGSVNPTAGNTIYF.

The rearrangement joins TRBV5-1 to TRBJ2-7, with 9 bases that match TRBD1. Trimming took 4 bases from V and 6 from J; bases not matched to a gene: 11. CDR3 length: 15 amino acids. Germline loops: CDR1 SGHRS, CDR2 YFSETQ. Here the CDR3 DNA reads TGCGCCAGCAGCCGGAGTCAACAGGGGGCGGCCGAGCAGTACTTC. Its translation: CASSRSQQGAAEQYF. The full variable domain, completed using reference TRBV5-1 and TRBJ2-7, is KAGVTQTPRYLIKTRGQQVTLSCSPISGHRSVSWYQQTPGQGLQFLFEYFSETQRNKGNFPGRFSGRQFSNSRSEMNVSTLELGDSALYLCASSRSQQGAAEQYFGPGTRLTVT.

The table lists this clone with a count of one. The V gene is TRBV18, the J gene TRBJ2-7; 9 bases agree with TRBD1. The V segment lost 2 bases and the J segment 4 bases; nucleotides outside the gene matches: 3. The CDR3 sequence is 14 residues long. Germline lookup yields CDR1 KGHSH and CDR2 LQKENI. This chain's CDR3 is CASSPGQGKYEQYF. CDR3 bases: TGTGCCAGCTCACCAGGACAGGGGAAGTACGAGCAGTACTTC.

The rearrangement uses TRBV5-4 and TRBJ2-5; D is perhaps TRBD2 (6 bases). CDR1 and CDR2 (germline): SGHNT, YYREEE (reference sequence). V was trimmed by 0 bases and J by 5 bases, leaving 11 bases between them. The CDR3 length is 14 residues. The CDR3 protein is CASSLGGDRETQYF. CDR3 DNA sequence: TGTGCCAGCAGCTTGGGGGGGGACCGGGAGACCCAGTACTTC.

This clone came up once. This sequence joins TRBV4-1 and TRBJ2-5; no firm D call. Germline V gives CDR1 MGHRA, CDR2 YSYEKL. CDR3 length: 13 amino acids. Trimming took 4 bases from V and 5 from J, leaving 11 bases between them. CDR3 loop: CASSLLIRETQYF. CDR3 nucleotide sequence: TGCGCCAGCAGCCTACTTATCCGGGAGACCCAGTACTTC.

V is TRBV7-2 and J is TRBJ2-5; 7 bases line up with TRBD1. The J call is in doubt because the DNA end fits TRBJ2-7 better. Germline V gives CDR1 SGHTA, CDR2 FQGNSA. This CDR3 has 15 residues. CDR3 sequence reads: CASSLSDRLSYEQYF. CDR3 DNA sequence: TGTGCCAGCAGCCTATCGGACAGGCTTTCCTACGAGCAGTACTTC.

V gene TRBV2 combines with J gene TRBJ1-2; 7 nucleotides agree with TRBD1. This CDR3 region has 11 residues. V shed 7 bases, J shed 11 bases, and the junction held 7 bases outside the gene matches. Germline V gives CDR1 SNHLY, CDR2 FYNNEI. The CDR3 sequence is CASNGQEWYTF. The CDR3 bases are TGTGCCAGCAACGGACAGGAATGGTACACCTTC.

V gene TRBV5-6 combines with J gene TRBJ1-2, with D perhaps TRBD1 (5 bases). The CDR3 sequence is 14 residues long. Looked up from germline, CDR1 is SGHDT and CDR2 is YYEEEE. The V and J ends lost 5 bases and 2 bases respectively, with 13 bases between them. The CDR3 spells CASRGRGLNYGYTF. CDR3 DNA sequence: TGTGCCAGCAGGGGGAGGGGCCTCAACTATGGCTACACCTTC.

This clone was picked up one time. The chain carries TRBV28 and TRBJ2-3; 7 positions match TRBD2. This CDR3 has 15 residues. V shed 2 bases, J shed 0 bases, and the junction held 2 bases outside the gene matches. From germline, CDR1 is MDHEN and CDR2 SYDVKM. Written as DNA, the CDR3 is TGTGCCAGCAGTTTAGCGCGGGGGAGCACAGATACGCAGTATTTT. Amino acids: CASSLARGSTDTQYF.